Following are 18 T cell receptor beta chains from one sample sequenced in a study of blood T cell repertoires in COVID-19. Only in-frame clones appear in the TCRdb table, and some are missing; sequencing was by immunoSEQ multiplex PCR. This table holds over 95,000 clones, 85% found once. Sequencing was performed on peripheral blood. The receptors stem from a human donor in a cohort sampled during active COVID-19.

This rearrangement joins TRBV27 to TRBJ2-1; 8 positions match TRBD2. Germline V gives CDR1 MNHEY, CDR2 SMNVEV (reference sequence). The J segment lost 8 bases and the V segment lost 3 bases, leaving 6 bases of the junction unmatched. This CDR3 has 14 amino acids. For the CDR3, the DNA is TGTGCCAGCAGTTTCGCGGGGGGCCCCCATGAGCAGTTCTTC. Encoded protein: CASSFAGGPHEQFF.

This chain joins TRBV2 and TRBJ2-5, with 8 positions matching TRBD2. The V gene end was trimmed by 0 bases and the J gene end by 4 bases; junction bases not matched to a gene: 7. The CDR3 runs to 16 residues. Germline CDR1 SNHLY, CDR2 FYNNEI. In DNA form, the CDR3 reads TGTGCCAGCAGTGAAGCAGCGGGGGCAGGTCGAGAGACCCAGTACTTC. Translation: CASSEAAGAGRETQYF.

This clone was observed a single time. The chain recombines TRBV19 with TRBJ2-5; no reliable D call. The germline CDR1 and CDR2 sequences are LNHDA and SQIVND (reference sequence). V lost 3 bases and J lost 2, with 10 bases in between. The CDR3 consists of 14 residues. The CDR3 loop is CASSIGSGQETQYF. DNA of the CDR3: TGTGCCAGTAGTATCGGTTCTGGTCAAGAGACCCAGTACTTC.

This clone was recorded only once. V gene TRBV5-1 combines with J gene TRBJ2-1, with D possibly TRBD1 on 6 matching bases. V was pared by 4 bases and J by 7 bases, with 12 bases between. This CDR3 contains 13 residues. Germline V gene lookup returns CDR1 SGHRS and CDR2 YFSETQ. The CDR3 protein is CASSQGSWNEQFF. The CDR3 DNA reads as TGCGCCAGCAGCCAGGGGTCTTGGAATGAGCAGTTCTTC.

The chain uses TRBV6-4 and TRBJ1-1, with 8 bases fitting TRBD1. CDR3 length: 15 residues. Germline-derived CDR1 and CDR2 are MRHNA and SNTAGT. After removal of 0 bases from V and 3 bases from J, the junction contained 3 bases not matched to a gene. CDR3 residues: CASSDSNRGYTEAFF. CDR3 nucleotides: TGTGCCAGCAGTGACTCTAACAGGGGGTACACTGAAGCTTTCTTT.

The chain joins TRBV7-9 to TRBJ1-5, with a weak D call TRBD1 (5 bases). The CDR3 totals 15 residues. Germline CDR1 is SEHNR and CDR2 is FQNEAQ (reference sequence). V was clipped by 2 bases and J by 7 bases, with 15 bases between them. The CDR3 protein is CASSLWNRPDQPQHF. Here the CDR3 DNA reads TGTGCCAGCAGCTTATGGAACAGGCCCGACCAGCCCCAGCATTTT.

The sample holds one count of this clone. This sequence joins TRBV28 and TRBJ2-7; D may be TRBD2 (7 bases). Per germline, CDR1 MDHEN and CDR2 SYDVKM. This CDR3 comprises 12 residues. The V gene lost 5 bases and the J gene lost 8 bases, with 13 bases spanning the gap. The chain's CDR3 is CASSGGAGKQYF. As DNA, the CDR3 is TGTGCCAGCAGTGGGGGGGCGGGGAAGCAGTACTTC.

This clone was picked up one time. V usage is TRBV19 and J usage is TRBJ2-6, with 7 positions matching TRBD1. This CDR3 spans 19 amino acids. V dropped 3 bases and J dropped 0; count of bases not matched to a gene: 11. Germline CDR1 and CDR2: LNHDA and SQIVND (reference sequence). CDR3 in amino acids: CASSMPPWTGHSGANVLTF. The CDR3 bases are TGTGCCAGTAGTATGCCCCCCTGGACAGGCCACTCTGGGGCCAACGTCCTGACTTTC.

This clone was detected a few times. J is TRBJ2-7 and V is TRBV20-1; 7 nucleotides match TRBD1. This CDR3 has 11 amino acids. CDR1 DFQATT and CDR2 SNEGSKA come from the germline V gene (reference sequence). J gave up 4 bases and V 5 bases, and 2 bases lay outside the gene matches. The DNA for the CDR3 is TGCAGTGCTTACAGGGGATACGAGCAGTACTTC. Translated, it gives CSAYRGYEQYF.

V gene TRBV3-1 (or the pseudogene TRBV3-2) combines with J gene TRBJ1-2; 7 bases align to TRBD1. The germline CDR1 and CDR2 sequences are LGHDT and YNNKEL (reference sequence). The V gene end was trimmed by 1 base and the J gene end by 2 bases; junction bases not matched to a gene: 4. This CDR3 is 15 amino acids long. For the CDR3, the DNA is TGTGCCAGCAGCCAAGTAACAGGGGAAAACTATGGCTACACCTTC. This sequence encodes CASSQVTGENYGYTF.

This clone was counted a few times. The chain links TRBV2 to TRBJ2-2; 9 bases line up with TRBD1. With 6 bases clipped from V and 7 bases from J, the junction kept 9 bases outside the gene matches. Germline V gives CDR1 SNHLY, CDR2 FYNNEI. This CDR3 region has 15 residues. CDR3 protein: CASRTGTGIGGELFF. In nucleotides, the CDR3 is TGTGCCAGCAGGACCGGGACAGGGATCGGCGGGGAGCTGTTTTTT.

The chain recombines TRBV27 with TRBJ2-1; TRBD2 agrees at 11 bases. The V gene end was trimmed by 5 bases and the J gene end by 2 bases; junction bases not matched to a gene: 8. There are 17 residues in the CDR3. In germline, CDR1 is MNHEY, CDR2 SMNVEV (reference sequence). CDR3 sequence: CASSPRLAGFPYNEQFF. CDR3 bases: TGTGCCAGCAGTCCCAGACTAGCGGGGTTTCCCTACAATGAGCAGTTCTTC.

The chain combines TRBV12-3 or TRBV12-4 with TRBJ1-2; D is perhaps TRBD1 (5 bases). Trimming stripped 4 bases from V and 4 bases from J, with 10 bases between. The CDR3 covers 13 residues. The CDR3 DNA follows: TGTGCCAGCAGTTCGGACATTCCCTATGGCTACACCTTC. This encodes CASSSDIPYGYTF.

The chain joins TRBV6-1 to TRBJ2-7; 8 bases are shared with TRBD1. Germline V gives CDR1 MNHNS, CDR2 SASEGT. Trimming removed 3 bases from V and 5 bases from J; junction bases left unmatched: 3. The CDR3 sequence is 13 residues long. The CDR3 coding sequence is TGTGCCAGCAGTGAGGACAGGGACGACGAGCAGTACTTC. This translates into CASSEDRDDEQYF.

This clone has just a few counts. The gene calls are TRBV7-9 and TRBJ2-7; tentatively, D is TRBD2 (6 bases). This CDR3 is 15 amino acids long. V dropped 0 bases and J dropped 4 bases, with 13 bases sitting between them. CDR1 is SEHNR, CDR2 FQNEAQ, per germline (reference sequence). CDR3 nucleotides: TGTGCCAGCAGCTTAGCGCGTGGAGGGCCATACGAGCAGTACTTC. This encodes CASSLARGGPYEQYF.

The chain is built from TRBV6-6 and TRBJ2-7, with 7 nucleotides matching TRBD1. V shed 0 bases and J 7 bases; nucleotides not matched to a gene: 9. Per the germline V gene, CDR1 is MNHNY and CDR2 is SVGAGI (reference sequence). CDR3 length: 15 amino acids. The CDR3: CASSYSSQGVGEQYF. The CDR3, as DNA: TGTGCCAGCAGTTACTCATCGCAGGGGGTCGGGGAGCAGTACTTC.

The chain carries TRBV2 and TRBJ1-6; no clear D gene. The CDR3 extends over 13 amino acids. Trimming pared 7 bases from V and 7 bases from J, leaving 11 bases between. Per the germline V gene, CDR1 is SNHLY and CDR2 is FYNNEI. The CDR3, as DNA: TGTGCCAGCACCCCCGAGGAGAATTCACCCCTCCACTTT. As protein: CASTPEENSPLHF. Based on the CDR3 plus reference TRBV2 and TRBJ1-6, the full variable domain is EPEVTQTPSHQVTQMGQEVILRCVPISNHLYFYWYRQILGQKVEFLVSFYNNEISEKSEIFDDQFSVERPDGSNFTLKIRSTKLEDSAMYFCASTPEENSPLHFGNGTRLTVT.

The chain links TRBV7-9 to TRBJ2-7; no firm D call. Germline V CDR1 and CDR2: SEHNR, FQNEAQ (reference sequence). The CDR3 loop spans 11 amino acids. The V end lost 5 bases, the J end lost 1 base, and 3 bases lay between the germline ends. CDR3 nucleotide sequence: TGTGCCAGCAGCCCATCCTACGAGCAGTACTTC. This codes for CASSPSYEQYF.